This TCR beta chain is from a study of OX40 agonist ivuxolimab in advanced cancers. Patients were ineligible given autoimmune disease history or systemic immunosuppression. Peripheral blood came from all dose cohorts at three timepoints. The CDR3 is 12 amino acids. The V gene's germline CDR1 is MGHDK and CDR2 SYGVNS. Trimming took off 8 bases at V and 2 bases at J, with 10 bases between the two ends. The study's findings and limits: Also showing low normalized T-cell clonal expansion were some of the nonresponders. CD4+ and CD8+ T cells in blood underwent clonal expansion by week 6 at 0.1 to 3.0 mg/kg.

This clone was detected only once. The target antigen is unknown. Generated by immunoSEQ multiplex PCR, the TCRdb table keeps only in-frame clones and is missing some. The sample consists of tens of thousands of clones, roughly nine tenths of them appearing once. This receptor was obtained from an adult with an advanced solid tumor such as melanoma, head and neck, liver or kidney cancer. The gene calls are TRBV25-1 and TRBJ2-7; D may match TRBD1 or TRBD2 (5 bases each). Specimen: CD4+ or CD8+ T cells sorted from blood, collected in a trial of the OX40 agonist ivuxolimab. The CDR3 loop reads CASSGTPYEQYF. CDR3 coding DNA: TGTGCCAGCTCCGGGACGCCCTACGAGCAGTACTTC.